A selection of T cell receptor beta chains follows, all from one sample in a study of T cells in Graves' hyperthyroidism and ophthalmopathy. Using its own MiXCR run on the multiplex PCR reads, TCRdb lists one record per CDR3 protein. Among 250,000 to 350,000 distinct CDR3 sequences, 16% were seen once, and the ten largest hold roughly a third. Sequencing input: blood. These receptor sequences come from a man aged 25-40 years with Graves' hyperthyroidism. CDR3s include the opening cysteine and the closing phenylalanine or tryptophan. D genes are given only for firm matches.

cdr3_aa,d_call,v_call,j_call
CASSWQGLNQPQHF,.,TRBV12-3/TRBV12-4,TRBJ1-5
CAWRNRGHSNQPQHF,TRBD1,TRBV30,TRBJ1-5
CASSPTEGEAFF,.,TRBV18,TRBJ1-1
CACKEERSYTGELFF,.,TRBV30,TRBJ2-2
CSVGGGSLSYNEQFF,TRBD2,TRBV29-1,TRBJ2-1
CASSPRTGRMLDTQYF,TRBD1,TRBV27,TRBJ2-3
CASSSGQGSEAFF,TRBD1,TRBV28,TRBJ1-1
CASKRQSSFTEAFF,.,TRBV7-9,TRBJ1-1
CASSATSGRGNEQFF,TRBD2,TRBV9,TRBJ2-1
CASSLVGRTSTSGRNEQFF,TRBD2,TRBV18,TRBJ2-1
CASSLPSRNEQFF,.,TRBV5-1,TRBJ2-1
CAISEYTGDEQYF,TRBD1,TRBV10-3,TRBJ2-7
CASRPDGRAGEQYF,TRBD2,TRBV14,TRBJ2-7
CASSQGRGGELFF,.,TRBV3-1,TRBJ2-2
CASKGGDSNQPQHF,.,TRBV7-9,TRBJ1-5
CTSSCRGQGTSTDTQYF,TRBD1,TRBV13,TRBJ2-3
CASSLVQGAQGYTF,TRBD1,TRBV5-1,TRBJ1-2
CASSLPTGGSSYEQYF,TRBD1,TRBV11-2,TRBJ2-7
CASAPTRGLTDTQYF,.,TRBV12-5,TRBJ2-3
CASSLLGRPSDTQYF,.,TRBV27,TRBJ2-3
CASSQVAGVYEQFF,TRBD2,TRBV4-1,TRBJ2-1
CASSFGGTGDNEQFF,TRBD1,TRBV28,TRBJ2-1
CSARLPGQGLGYTF,TRBD1,TRBV20-1,TRBJ1-2
CASSSTGGAADTQYF,.,TRBV11-2,TRBJ2-3
CASRLAGETQYF,.,TRBV19,TRBJ2-5
CASSVAGEGNEQFF,TRBD2,TRBV6-4,TRBJ2-1
CASKQGNEKLFF,.,TRBV5-1,TRBJ1-4
CASSFWNRPANYGYTF,.,TRBV5-8,TRBJ1-2
CAWSTQGGGEKLFF,.,TRBV30,TRBJ1-4
CASSFLFTGGNEQFF,TRBD1,TRBV11-2,TRBJ2-1
CASSEQGNNEKLFF,.,TRBV25-1,TRBJ1-4
CASSGGDRQFF,.,TRBV12-3/TRBV12-4,TRBJ2-1
CASSDRDRGLGGYTF,TRBD1,TRBV7-9,TRBJ1-2
CASSQGSGRGRYEQYF,TRBD2,TRBV14,TRBJ2-7
CASSKGGFNEKLFF,.,TRBV5-8,TRBJ1-4
CASRTGQLNTEAFF,.,TRBV2,TRBJ1-1
CASSPSEGGFIEQYF,TRBD1,TRBV7-3,TRBJ2-7